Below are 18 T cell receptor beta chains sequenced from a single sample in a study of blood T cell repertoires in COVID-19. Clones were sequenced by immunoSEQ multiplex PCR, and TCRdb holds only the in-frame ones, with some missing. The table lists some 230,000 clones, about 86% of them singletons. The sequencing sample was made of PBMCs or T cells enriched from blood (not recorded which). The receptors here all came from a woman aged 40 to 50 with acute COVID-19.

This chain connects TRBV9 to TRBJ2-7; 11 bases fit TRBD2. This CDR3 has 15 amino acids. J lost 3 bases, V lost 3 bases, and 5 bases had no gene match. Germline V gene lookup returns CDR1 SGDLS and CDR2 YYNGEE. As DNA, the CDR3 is TGTGCCAGCAGCGCGACTAGCGGGAATGGCTACGAGCAGTACTTC. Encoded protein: CASSATSGNGYEQYF.

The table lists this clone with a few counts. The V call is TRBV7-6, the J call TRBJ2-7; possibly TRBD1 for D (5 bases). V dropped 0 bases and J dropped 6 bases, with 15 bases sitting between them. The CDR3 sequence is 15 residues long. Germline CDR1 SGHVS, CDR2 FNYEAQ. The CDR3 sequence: CASSLADTDTFEQYF. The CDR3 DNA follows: TGTGCCAGCAGCTTAGCGGACACCGATACGTTCGAGCAGTACTTC.

The chain's CDR3 is CASSQLAGGYNEQFF. Here the CDR3 DNA reads TGCGCCAGCAGCCAGCTAGCGGGGGGGTACAATGAGCAGTTCTTC. The V and J genes are TRBV4-3 and TRBJ2-1, with 12 bases fitting TRBD2. The CDR3 runs to 15 residues. The V gene end was trimmed by 3 bases and the J gene end by 4 bases; junction bases not matched to a gene: 1. Germline loops: CDR1 LGHNA, CDR2 YSLEER.

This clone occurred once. CDR3 sequence: CASNPPGATNEKLFF. CDR3 nucleotide sequence: TGTGCCAGCAATCCCCCCGGGGCAACTAATGAAAAACTGTTTTTT. The rearrangement joins TRBV2 to TRBJ1-4; no reliable D call. The germline V gene has CDR1 SNHLY and CDR2 FYNNEI. The length of the CDR3 is 15 residues. V gave up 7 bases and J gave up 0 bases, with 12 bases separating them. Filled out from reference TRBV2 and TRBJ1-4, the complete variable domain reads EPEVTQTPSHQVTQMGQEVILRCVPISNHLYFYWYRQILGQKVEFLVSFYNNEISEKSEIFDDQFSVERPDGSNFTLKIRSTKLEDSAMYFCASNPPGATNEKLFFGSGTQLSVL.

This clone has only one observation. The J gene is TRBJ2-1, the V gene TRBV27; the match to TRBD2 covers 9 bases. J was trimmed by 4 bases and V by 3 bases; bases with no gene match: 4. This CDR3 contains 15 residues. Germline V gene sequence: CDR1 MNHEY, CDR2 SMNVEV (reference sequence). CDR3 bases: TGTGCCAGCAGTTTTCCGGGACTAGCTTACAATGAGCAGTTCTTC. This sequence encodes CASSFPGLAYNEQFF.

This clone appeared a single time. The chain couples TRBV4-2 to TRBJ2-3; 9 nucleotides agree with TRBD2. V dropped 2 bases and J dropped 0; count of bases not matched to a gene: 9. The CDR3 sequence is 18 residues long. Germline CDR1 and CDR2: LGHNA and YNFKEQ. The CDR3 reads CASSQLKLRGGSTDTQYF. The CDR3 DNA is TGTGCCAGCAGCCAACTTAAACTGCGGGGGGGGAGCACAGATACGCAGTATTTT.

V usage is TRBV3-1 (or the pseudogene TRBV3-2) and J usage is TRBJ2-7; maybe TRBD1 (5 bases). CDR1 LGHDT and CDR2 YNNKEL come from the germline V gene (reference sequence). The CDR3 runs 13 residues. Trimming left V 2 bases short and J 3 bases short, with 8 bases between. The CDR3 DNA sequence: TGTGCCAGCAGCCAATATAGGGGCTACGAGCAGTACTTC. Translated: CASSQYRGYEQYF.

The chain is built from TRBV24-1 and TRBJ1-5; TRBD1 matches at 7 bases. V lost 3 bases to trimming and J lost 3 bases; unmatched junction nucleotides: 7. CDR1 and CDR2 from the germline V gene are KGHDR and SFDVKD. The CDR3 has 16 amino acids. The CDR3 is CATSDGNRGDNQPQHF. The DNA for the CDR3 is TGTGCCACCAGTGATGGTAACAGGGGAGACAATCAGCCCCAGCATTTT.

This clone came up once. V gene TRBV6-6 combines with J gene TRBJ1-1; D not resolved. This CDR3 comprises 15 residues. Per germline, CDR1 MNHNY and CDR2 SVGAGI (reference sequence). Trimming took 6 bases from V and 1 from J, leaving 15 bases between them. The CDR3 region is CASRAAVRENTEAFF. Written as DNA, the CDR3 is TGTGCCAGCAGGGCCGCTGTCCGGGAGAACACTGAAGCTTTCTTT.

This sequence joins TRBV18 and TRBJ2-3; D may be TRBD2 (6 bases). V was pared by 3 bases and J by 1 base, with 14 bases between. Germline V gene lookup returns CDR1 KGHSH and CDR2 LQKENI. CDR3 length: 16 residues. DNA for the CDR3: TGTGCCAGCTCACCGGTTGCTAGCGTACGCACAGATACGCAGTATTTT. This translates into CASSPVASVRTDTQYF.

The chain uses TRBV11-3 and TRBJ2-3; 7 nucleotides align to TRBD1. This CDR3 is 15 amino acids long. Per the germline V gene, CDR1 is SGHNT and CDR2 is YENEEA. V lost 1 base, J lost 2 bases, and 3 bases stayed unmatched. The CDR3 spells CASSLGQGHTDTQYF. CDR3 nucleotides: TGTGCCAGCAGCTTAGGACAGGGACACACAGATACGCAGTATTTT.

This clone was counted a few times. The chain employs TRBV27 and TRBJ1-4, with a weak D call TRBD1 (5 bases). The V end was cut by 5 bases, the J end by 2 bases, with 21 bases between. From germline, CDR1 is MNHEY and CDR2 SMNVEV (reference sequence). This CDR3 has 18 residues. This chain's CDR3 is CASSTYPGLGPTNEKLFF. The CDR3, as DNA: TGTGCCAGCAGTACCTACCCAGGTTTGGGGCCCACTAATGAAAAACTGTTTTTT.

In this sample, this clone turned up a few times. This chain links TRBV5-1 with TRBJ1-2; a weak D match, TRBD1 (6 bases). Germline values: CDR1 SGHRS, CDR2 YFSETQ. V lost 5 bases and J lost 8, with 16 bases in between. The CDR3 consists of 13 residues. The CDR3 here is CASRDRDNSGYTF. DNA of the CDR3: TGCGCCAGCAGGGACCGGGACAATAGCGGCTACACCTTC. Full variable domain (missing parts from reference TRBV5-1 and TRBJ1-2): KAGVTQTPRYLIKTRGQQVTLSCSPISGHRSVSWYQQTPGQGLQFLFEYFSETQRNKGNFPGRFSGRQFSNSRSEMNVSTLELGDSALYLCASRDRDNSGYTFGSGTRLTVV.

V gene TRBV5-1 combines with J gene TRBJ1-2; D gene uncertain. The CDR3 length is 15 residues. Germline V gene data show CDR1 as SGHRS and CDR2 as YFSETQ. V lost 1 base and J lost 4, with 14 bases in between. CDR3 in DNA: TGCGCCAGCAGCTTGACGGCCACCGCGGGCTATGGCTACACCTTC. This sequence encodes CASSLTATAGYGYTF.

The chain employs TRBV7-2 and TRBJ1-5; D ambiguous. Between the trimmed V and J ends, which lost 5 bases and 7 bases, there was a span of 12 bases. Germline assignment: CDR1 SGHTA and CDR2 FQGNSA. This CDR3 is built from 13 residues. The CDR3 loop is CASSPLFIQPQHF. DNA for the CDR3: TGTGCCAGCAGCCCCCTTTTTATCCAGCCCCAGCATTTT.

CDR3 sequence reads: CASSISPRSDNEQFF. CDR3 coding DNA: TGTGCCAGTAGTATTTCCCCTCGGTCTGACAATGAGCAGTTCTTC. The V gene is TRBV19, the J gene TRBJ2-1; no clear D gene. The CDR3 runs to 15 residues. Germline V gene data show CDR1 as LNHDA and CDR2 as SQIVND (reference sequence). V was shortened by 3 bases and J by 5 bases, with 14 bases between the two germline ends. The whole variable domain, remainder taken from reference TRBV19 and TRBJ2-1, is DGGITQSPKYLFRKEGQNVTLSCEQNLNHDAMYWYRQDPGQGLRLIYYSQIVNDFQKGDIAEGYSVSREKKESFPLTVTSAQKNPTAFYLCASSISPRSDNEQFFGPGTRLTVL.

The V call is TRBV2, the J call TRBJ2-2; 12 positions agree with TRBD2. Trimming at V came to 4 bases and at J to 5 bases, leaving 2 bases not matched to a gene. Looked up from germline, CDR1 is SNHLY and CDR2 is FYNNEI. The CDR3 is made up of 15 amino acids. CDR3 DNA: TGTGCCAGCAGTGGGACTAGCGGGGAGACCGGGGAGCTGTTTTTT. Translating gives CASSGTSGETGELFF.

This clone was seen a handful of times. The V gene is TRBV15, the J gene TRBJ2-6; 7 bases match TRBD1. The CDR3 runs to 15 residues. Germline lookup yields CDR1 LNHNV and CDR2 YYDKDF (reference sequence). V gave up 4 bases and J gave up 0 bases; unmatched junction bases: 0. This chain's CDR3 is CATSTGGSGANVLTF. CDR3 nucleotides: TGTGCCACCAGCACAGGGGGCTCTGGGGCCAACGTCCTGACTTTC.